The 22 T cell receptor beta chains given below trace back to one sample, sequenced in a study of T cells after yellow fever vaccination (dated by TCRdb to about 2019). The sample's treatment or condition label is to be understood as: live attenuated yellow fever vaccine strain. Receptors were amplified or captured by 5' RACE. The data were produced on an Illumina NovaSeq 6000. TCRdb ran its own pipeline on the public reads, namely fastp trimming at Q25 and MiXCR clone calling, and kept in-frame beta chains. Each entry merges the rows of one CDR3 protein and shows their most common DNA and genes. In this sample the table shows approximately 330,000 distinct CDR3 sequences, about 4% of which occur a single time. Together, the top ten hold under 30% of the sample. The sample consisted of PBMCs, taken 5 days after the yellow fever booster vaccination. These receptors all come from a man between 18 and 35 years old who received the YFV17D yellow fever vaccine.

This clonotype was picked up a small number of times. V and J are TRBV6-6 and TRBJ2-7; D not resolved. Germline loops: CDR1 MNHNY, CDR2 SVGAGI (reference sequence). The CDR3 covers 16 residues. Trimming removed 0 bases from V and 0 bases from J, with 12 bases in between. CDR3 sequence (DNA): TGTGCCAGCAGTTACTCGAACGGTTTTACCTCCTACGAGCAGTACGTC. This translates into CASSYSNGFTSYEQYV.

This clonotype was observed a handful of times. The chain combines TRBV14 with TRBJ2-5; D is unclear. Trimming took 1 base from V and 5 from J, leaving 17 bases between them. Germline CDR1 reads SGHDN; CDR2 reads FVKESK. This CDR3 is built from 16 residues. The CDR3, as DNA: TGTGCCAGCAGCCAAGCCCCCCGTGCGATGTTGGAGACCCAGTACTTC. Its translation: CASSQAPRAMLETQYF.

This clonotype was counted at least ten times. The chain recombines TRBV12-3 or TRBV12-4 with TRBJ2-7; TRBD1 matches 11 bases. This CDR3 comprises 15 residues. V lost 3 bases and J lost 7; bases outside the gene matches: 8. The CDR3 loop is CASSFVAGQGGEQYF. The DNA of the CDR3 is TGTGCCAGCAGTTTTGTGGCGGGACAGGGGGGAGAGCAGTACTTC.

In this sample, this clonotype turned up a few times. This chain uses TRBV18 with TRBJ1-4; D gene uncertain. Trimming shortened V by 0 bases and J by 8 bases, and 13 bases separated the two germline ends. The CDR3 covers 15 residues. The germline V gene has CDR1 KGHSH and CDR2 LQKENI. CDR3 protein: CASSPPGSGGEKLFF. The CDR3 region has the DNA TGTGCCAGCTCACCACCGGGGTCCGGAGGGGAAAAACTGTTTTTT.

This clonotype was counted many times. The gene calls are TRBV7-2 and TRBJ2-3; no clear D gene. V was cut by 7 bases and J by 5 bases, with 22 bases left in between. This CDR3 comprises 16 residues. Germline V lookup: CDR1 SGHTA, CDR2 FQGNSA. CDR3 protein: CASNKGFVASGDTQYF. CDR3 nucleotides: TGTGCCAGCAACAAAGGATTTGTGGCAAGTGGAGATACGCAGTATTTT.

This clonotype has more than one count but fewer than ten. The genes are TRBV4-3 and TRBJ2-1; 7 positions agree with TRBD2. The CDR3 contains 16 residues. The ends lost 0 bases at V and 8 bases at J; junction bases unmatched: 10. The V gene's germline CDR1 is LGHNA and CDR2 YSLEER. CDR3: CASSQEAAGLAYEQFF. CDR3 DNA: TGCGCCAGCAGCCAAGAAGCAGCGGGGTTAGCCTATGAGCAGTTCTTC.

This CDR3 is CASSLGSGVFYGYTF. CDR3 sequence (DNA): TGTGCCAGCAGCTTAGGATCGGGGGTCTTCTATGGCTACACCTTC. This chain links TRBV7-9 with TRBJ1-2; D is possibly TRBD1 (5 bases). Germline V CDR1 and CDR2: SEHNR, FQNEAQ (reference sequence). The CDR3 contains 15 residues. Trimming cost V 1 base and J 4 bases, with 13 bases left between them.

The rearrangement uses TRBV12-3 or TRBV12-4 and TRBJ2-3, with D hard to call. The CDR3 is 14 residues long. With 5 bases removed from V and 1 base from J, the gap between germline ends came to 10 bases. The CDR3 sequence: CASSLTWGTDTQYF. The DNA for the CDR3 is TGTGCCAGCAGTCTGACTTGGGGCACAGATACGCAGTATTTT.

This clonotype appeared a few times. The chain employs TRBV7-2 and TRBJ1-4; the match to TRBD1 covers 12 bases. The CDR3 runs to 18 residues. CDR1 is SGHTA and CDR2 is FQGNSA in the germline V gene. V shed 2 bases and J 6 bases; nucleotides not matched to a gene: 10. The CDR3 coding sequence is TGTGCCAGCAGCTTAACCTCCCCCGGGACAGGGGGCGATGAAAAACTGTTTTTT. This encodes CASSLTSPGTGGDEKLFF.

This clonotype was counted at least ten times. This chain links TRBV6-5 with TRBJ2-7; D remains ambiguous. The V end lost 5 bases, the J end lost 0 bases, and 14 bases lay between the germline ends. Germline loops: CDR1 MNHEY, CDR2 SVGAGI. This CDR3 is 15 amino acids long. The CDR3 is CASSRTGSSSYEQYV. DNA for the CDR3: TGTGCCAGCAGTAGGACCGGGTCCAGCTCCTACGAGCAGTACGTC.

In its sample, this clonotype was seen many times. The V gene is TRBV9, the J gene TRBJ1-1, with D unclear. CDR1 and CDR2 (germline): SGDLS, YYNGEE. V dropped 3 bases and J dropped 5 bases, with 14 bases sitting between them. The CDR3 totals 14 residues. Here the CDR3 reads CASSDGSFPTEAFF. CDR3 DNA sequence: TGTGCCAGCAGCGACGGCTCCTTCCCGACTGAAGCTTTCTTT.

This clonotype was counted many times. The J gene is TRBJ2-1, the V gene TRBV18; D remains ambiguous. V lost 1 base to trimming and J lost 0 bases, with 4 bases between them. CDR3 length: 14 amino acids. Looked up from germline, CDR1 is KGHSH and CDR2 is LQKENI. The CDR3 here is CASSPQASYNEQFF. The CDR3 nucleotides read TGTGCCAGCTCACCACAGGCCTCCTACAATGAGCAGTTCTTC.

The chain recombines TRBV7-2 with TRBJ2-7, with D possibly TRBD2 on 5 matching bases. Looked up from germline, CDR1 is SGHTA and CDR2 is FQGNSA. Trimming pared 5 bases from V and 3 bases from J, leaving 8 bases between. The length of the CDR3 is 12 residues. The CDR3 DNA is TGTGCCAGCAGCGCTGCGGGCTACGAGCAGTACGTC. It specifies CASSAAGYEQYV.

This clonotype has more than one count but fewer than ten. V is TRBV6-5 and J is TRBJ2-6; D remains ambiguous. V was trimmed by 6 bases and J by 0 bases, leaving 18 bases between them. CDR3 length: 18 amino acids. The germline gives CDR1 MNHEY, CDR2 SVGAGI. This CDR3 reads CASSKTRHLSSGANVLTF. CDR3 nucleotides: TGTGCCAGCAGCAAGACACGACACCTTAGCTCTGGGGCCAACGTCCTGACTTTC.

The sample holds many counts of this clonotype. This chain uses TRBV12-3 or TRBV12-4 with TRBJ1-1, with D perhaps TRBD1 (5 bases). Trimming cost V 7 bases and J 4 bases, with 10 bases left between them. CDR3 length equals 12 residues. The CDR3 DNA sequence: TGTGCCAGCACTCTTCAGGGCACTGAAGCTTTCTTT. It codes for CASTLQGTEAFF.

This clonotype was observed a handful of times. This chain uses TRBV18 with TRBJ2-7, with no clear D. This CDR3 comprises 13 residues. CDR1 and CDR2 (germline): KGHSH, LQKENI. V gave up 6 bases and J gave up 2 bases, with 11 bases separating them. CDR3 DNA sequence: TGTGCCAGCTCTCCGTTTAGCCCCTACGAGCAGTACTTC. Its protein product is CASSPFSPYEQYF.

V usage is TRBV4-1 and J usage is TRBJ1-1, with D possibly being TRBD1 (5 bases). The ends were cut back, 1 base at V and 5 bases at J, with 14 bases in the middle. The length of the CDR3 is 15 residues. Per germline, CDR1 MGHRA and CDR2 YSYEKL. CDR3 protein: CASSQAGRGGTEAFF. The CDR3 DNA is TGCGCCAGCAGCCAAGCCGGGCGGGGGGGGACTGAAGCTTTCTTT.

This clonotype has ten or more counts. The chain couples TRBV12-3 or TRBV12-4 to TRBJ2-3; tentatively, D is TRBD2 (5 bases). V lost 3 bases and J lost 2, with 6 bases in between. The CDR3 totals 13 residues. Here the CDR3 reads CASSLLATDTQYF. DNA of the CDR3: TGTGCCAGCAGTTTGCTAGCCACAGATACGCAGTATTTT.

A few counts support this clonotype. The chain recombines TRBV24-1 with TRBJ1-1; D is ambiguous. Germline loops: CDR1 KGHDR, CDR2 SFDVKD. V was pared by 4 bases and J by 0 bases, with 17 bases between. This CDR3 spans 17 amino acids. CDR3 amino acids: CATSDPEGSLMNTEAFF. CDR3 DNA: TGTGCCACCAGTGACCCCGAGGGCTCGTTAATGAACACTGAAGCTTTCTTT.

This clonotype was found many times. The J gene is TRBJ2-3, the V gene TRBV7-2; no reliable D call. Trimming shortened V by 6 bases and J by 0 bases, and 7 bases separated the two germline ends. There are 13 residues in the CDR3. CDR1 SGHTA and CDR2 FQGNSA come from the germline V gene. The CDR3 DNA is TGTGCCAGCAGACGTAGTAGCACAGATACGCAGTATTTT. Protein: CASRRSSTDTQYF.

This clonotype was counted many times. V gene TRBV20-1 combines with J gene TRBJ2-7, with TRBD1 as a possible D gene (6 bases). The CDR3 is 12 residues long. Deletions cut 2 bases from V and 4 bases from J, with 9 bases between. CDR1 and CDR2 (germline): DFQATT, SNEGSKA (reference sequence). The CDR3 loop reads CSARPGVYEQYF. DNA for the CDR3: TGCAGTGCTAGACCAGGGGTGTACGAGCAGTACTTC.

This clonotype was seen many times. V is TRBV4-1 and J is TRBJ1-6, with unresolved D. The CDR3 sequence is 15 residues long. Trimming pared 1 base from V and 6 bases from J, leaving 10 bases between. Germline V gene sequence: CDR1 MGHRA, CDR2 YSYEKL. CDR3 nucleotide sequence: TGCGCCAGCAGCCAAGGTCGGAGAATTAATTCACCCCTCCACTTT. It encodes CASSQGRRINSPLHF.